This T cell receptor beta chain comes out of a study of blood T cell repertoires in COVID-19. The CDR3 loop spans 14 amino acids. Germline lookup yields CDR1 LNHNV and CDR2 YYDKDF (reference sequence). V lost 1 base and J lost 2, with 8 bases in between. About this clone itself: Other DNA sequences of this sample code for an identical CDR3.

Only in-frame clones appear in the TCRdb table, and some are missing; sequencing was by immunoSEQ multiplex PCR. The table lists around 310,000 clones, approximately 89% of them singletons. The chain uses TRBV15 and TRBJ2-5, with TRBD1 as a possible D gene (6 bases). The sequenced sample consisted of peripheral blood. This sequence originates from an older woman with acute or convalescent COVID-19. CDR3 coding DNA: TGTGCCACCAGCAGAGGCAGGGGTCAAGAGACCCAGTACTTC. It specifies CATSRGRGQETQYF.